Shown below are 2 T cell receptor beta chains from a single sample sequenced in a study of immune heterogeneity within non-small cell lung tumors (dated by TCRdb to 2017 to 2018). The TCR template was genomic DNA extracted from bulk tumor tissue, and roughly 600 ng of gDNA was amplified for each sample. During surgery, multiple biopsies were taken from each primary tumor, with sampling sites spaced as far apart as possible within the tumor mass. Patients in the study cohort, which was described as untreated, were newly diagnosed NSCLC cases going through curative surgery. Instrument on record: HiSeq X Ten. The TCR beta CDR3 region was amplified with a multiplex PCR system whose first round ran for approximately 10 cycles using 32 V-gene forward primers and 13 J-gene reverse primers. The public reads were reanalyzed by TCRdb: fastp trimming at Q25, MiXCR alignment, in-frame beta chains only. Entries are consolidated by CDR3 protein sequence, retaining the most common genes and DNA. The sample table shows some 14,000 distinct CDR3 sequences, and approximately 26% are seen once. Jointly, the top ten make up around 4% of the sample.

Sequenced: lung tumor tissue. The origin of the receptors is a middle-aged man with non-small cell lung cancer.

With regard to this clonotype: This likely comes from a read error, as the CDR3 has no conserved phenylalanine or tryptophan at its end. CDR3 region: CASSAGSLILYEQYY. Here the CDR3 DNA reads TGTGCCAGCAGCGCGGGATCTTTAATCCTCTACGAGCAGTACTAC. The chain has TRBV2 and TRBJ2-7; D is possibly TRBD2 (6 bases). The length of the CDR3 is 15 residues. Germline lookup yields CDR1 SNHLY and CDR2 FYNNEI. V lost 6 bases and J 3 bases, leaving 18 bases between the germline ends.

This clonotype is labeled medium-sized. The gene calls are TRBV6-1 and TRBJ2-3; D remains unclear. The germline V gene has CDR1 MNHNS and CDR2 SASEGT. The ends were cut back, 3 bases at V and 4 bases at J, with 11 bases in the middle. The CDR3 is 14 residues long. CDR3: CASSDRLPSDTQYF. CDR3 nucleotides: TGTGCCAGCAGTGACAGGCTCCCCTCAGATACGCAGTATTTT.